The entry below gives a single T cell receptor (beta chain) sequence along with its context. This sample was taken from a study of cytomegalovirus exposure and HLA in healthy donors. Primers: 60 Vbeta forward and 13 Jbeta reverse. In the original analysis: As a later analysis found, there were 80 million or so unique TCR beta chains, of which roughly 11 million were shared. The protocol was immunoSEQ multiplex PCR, while the TCRdb copy is restricted to in-frame clones and leaves out a portion. V and J calls and clone size come straight from that table; D and trimming were deduced from the DNA. The sample carries about 140,000 clones, almost 85% recorded once. The CDR3 length is 13 residues. V shed 8 bases and J shed 5 bases, with 10 bases lying between them. Germline lookup yields CDR1 LNHDA and CDR2 SQIVND (reference sequence).

The source of this sequence is a man aged 25-45 years in good health and CMV-seropositive. Sequencing was done on a sample of PBMCs. The gene calls are TRBV19 and TRBJ1-6; the D is unclear. CDR3 in amino acids: CASLETNNSPLHF. CDR3 DNA: TGTGCCAGTCTAGAAACAAATAATTCACCCCTCCACTTT.